This entry is about one T cell receptor beta chain. Its antigen is unknown. The data derive from a study of T cell responses to AZD1222 COVID-19 vaccine. Study-level findings and limits: Spike-specific TCR breadth and depth were elevated following two AZD1222 doses. With dominance at 160-218 and 743-854, vaccine-associated CD4 TCRs spanned spike.

V dropped 5 bases and J dropped 6 bases, with 16 bases sitting between them. The V gene's germline CDR1 is SNHLY and CDR2 FYNNEI. The CDR3 length is 14 residues. Some clones are missing from TCRdb's copy, which holds only in-frame ones; the method was immunoSEQ multiplex PCR. The top ten hold approximately 25% of the sample, which has over 70,000 clones, about 74% seen once. This specimen was peripheral blood, taken 28 days after the second dose of the MenACWY control vaccine. The rearrangement joins TRBV2 to TRBJ1-2, with a weak D call TRBD1 (5 bases). The sequence derives from an adult who received the MenACWY meningococcal vaccine as a control. The CDR3 protein is CASSLLRDVNGYTF. The CDR3 DNA reads TGTGCCAGCAGTTTGCTAAGGGACGTCAATGGCTACACCTTC.